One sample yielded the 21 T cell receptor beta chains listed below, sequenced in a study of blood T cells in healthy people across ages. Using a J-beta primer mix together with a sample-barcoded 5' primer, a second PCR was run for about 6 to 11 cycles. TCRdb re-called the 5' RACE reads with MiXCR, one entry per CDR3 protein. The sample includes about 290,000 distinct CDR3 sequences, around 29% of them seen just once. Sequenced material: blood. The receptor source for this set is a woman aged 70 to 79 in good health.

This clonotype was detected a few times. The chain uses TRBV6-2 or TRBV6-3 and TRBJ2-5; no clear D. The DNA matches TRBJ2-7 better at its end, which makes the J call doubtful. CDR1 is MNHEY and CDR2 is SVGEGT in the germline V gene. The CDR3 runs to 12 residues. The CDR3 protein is CASSYNPYEQYF. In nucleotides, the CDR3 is TGTGCCAGCAGTTACAACCCATACGAGCAGTACTTC.

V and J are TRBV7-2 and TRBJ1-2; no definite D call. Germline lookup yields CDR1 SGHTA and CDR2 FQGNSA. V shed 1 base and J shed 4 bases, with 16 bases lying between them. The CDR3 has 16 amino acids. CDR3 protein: CASSLESRQALYGYTF. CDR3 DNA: TGTGCCAGCAGCTTAGAATCACGGCAGGCCCTCTATGGCTACACCTTC.

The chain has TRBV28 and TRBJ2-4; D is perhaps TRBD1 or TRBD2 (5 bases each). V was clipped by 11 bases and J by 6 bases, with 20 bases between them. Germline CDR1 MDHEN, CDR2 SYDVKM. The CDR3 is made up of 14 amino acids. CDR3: CACNLPGPGNIQYF. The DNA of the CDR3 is TGTGCCTGCAACTTACCGGGACCAGGAAACATTCAGTACTTC.

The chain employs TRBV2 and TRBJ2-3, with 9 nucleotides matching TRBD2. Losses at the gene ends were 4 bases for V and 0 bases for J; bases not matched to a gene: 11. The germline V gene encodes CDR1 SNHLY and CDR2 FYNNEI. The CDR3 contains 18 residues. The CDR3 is CASSGNSGRGVSTDTQYF. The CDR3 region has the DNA TGTGCCAGCAGTGGTAATAGCGGGAGAGGGGTTAGCACAGATACGCAGTATTTT. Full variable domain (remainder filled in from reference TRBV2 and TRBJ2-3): EPEVTQTPSHQVTQMGQEVILRCVPISNHLYFYWYRQILGQKVEFLVSFYNNEISEKSEIFDDQFSVERPDGSNFTLKIRSTKLEDSAMYFCASSGNSGRGVSTDTQYFGPGTRLTVL.

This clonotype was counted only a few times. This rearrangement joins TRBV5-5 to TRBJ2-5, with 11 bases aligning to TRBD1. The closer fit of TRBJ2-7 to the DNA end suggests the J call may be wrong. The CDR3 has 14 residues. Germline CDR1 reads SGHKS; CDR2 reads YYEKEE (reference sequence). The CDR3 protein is CASSLPGQGDEQYF. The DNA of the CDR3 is TGTGCCAGCAGCCTTCCGGGACAGGGGGACGAGCAGTACTTC.

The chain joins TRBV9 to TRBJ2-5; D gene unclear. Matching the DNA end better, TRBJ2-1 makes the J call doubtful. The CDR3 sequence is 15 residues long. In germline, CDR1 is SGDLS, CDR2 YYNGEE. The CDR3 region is CASSVGLDKHNEQFF. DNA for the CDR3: TGTGCCAGCAGCGTGGGTCTAGACAAGCACAATGAGCAGTTCTTC.

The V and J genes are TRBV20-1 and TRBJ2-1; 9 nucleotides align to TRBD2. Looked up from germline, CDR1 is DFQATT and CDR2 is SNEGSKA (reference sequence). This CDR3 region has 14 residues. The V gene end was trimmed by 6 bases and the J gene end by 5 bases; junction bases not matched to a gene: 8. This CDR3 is CSAPREGRDNEQFF. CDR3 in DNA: TGCAGTGCCCCGCGGGAGGGCAGGGACAATGAGCAGTTCTTC.

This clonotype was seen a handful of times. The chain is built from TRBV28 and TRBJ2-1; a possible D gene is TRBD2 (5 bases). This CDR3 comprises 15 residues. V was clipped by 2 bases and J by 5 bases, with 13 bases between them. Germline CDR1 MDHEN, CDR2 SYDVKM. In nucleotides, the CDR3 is TGTGCCAGCAGTTTAATACTAGTTACCCACAATGAGCAGTTCTTC. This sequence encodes CASSLILVTHNEQFF.

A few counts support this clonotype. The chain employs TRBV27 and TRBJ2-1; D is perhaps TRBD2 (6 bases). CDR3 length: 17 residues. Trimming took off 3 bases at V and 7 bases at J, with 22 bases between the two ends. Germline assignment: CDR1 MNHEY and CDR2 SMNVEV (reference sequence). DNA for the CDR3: TGTGCCAGCAGTTTTCGCCGTTTTCAGGGTAGCGGTAATGAGCAGTTCTTC. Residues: CASSFRRFQGSGNEQFF.

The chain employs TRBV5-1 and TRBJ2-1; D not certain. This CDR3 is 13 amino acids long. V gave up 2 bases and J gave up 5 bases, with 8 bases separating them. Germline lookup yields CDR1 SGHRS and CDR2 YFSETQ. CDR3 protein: CASSLGSDNEQFF. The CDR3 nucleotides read TGCGCCAGCAGCTTAGGAAGCGACAATGAGCAGTTCTTC.

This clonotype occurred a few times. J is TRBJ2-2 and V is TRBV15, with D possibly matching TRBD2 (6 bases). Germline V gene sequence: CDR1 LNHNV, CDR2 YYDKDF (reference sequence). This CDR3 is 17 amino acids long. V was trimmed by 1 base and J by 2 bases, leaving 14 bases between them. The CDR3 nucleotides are TGTGCCACCAGCAGAGTTTTGGGGACTGCAAACACCGGGGAGCTGTTTTTT. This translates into CATSRVLGTANTGELFF.

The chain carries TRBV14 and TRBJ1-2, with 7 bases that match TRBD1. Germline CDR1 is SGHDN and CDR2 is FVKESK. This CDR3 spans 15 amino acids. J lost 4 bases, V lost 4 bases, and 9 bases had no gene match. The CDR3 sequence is CASSPTTGSGYGYTF. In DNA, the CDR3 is TGTGCCAGCAGCCCGACGACAGGGTCGGGCTATGGCTACACCTTC.

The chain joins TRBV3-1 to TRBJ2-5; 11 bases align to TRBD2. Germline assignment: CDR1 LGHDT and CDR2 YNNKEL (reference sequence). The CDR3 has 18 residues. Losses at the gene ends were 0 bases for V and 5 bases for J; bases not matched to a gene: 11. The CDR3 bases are TGTGCCAGCAGCCAAGATCAACTAGCGGGAGTCCCGGGGGAGACCCAGTACTTC. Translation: CASSQDQLAGVPGETQYF.

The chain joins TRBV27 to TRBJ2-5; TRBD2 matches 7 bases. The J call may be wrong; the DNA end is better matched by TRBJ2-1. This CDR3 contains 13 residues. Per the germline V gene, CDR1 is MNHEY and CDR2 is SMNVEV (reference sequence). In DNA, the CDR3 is TGTGCCAGCAGTTTCGAAGCGGGAAACGAGCAGTTCTTC. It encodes CASSFEAGNEQFF.

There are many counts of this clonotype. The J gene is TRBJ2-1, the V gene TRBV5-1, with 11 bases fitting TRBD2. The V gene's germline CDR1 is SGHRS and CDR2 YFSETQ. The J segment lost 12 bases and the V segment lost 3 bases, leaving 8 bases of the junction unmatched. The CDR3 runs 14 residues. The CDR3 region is CASSSGNSGRGQFF. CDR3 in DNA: TGCGCCAGCAGCTCTGGCAATAGCGGGAGGGGGCAGTTCTTC.

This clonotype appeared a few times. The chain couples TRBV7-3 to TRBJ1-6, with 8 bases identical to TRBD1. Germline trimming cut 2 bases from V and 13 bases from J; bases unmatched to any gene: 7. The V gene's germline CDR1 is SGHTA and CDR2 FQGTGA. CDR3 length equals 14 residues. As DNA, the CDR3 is TGTGCCAGCAGCTTACGTGACAGGGGTACGCCCCTCCACTTT. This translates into CASSLRDRGTPLHF.

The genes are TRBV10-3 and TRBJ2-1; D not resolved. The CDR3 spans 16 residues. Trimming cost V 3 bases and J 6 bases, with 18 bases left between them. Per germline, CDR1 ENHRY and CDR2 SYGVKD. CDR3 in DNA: TGTGCCATCAGTGAAAAAAGACCCAGTGGGCGCAATGAGCAGTTCTTC. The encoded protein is CAISEKRPSGRNEQFF.

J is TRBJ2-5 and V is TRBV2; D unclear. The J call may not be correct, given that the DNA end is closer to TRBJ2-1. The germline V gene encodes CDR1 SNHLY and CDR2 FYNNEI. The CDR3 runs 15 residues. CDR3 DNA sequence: TGTGCCAGCAGTGAAAAAGAGACCTCTTACAATGAGCAGTTCTTC. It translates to CASSEKETSYNEQFF.

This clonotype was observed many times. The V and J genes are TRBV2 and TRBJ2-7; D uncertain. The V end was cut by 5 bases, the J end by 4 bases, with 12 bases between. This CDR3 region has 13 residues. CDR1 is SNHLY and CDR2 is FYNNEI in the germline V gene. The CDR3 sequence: CASSPPPRYEQYF. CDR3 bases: TGTGCCAGCAGTCCTCCCCCTCGTTACGAGCAGTACTTC.

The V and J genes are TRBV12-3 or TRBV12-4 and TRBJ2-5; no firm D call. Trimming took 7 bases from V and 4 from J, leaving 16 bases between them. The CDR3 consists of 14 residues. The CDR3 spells CASKQDGNSETQYF. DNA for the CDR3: TGTGCCAGCAAACAAGATGGGAACTCAGAGACCCAGTACTTC.

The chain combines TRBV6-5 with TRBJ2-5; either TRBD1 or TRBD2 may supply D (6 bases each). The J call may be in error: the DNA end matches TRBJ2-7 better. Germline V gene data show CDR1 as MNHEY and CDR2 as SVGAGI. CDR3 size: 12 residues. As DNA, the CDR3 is TGTGCCAGCATCTCAGGAGGGGGCGAGCAGTACTTC. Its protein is CASISGGGEQYF.